Here is one T cell receptor beta chain with its context. These data come from a study of control samples from healthy donors and cancer patients. The CDR3 consists of 16 residues. In germline, CDR1 is LGHDT, CDR2 YNNKEL (reference sequence). V was clipped by 2 bases and J by 2 bases, with 15 bases between them. TCRdb's copy holds only in-frame clones and misses some; the assay was immunoSEQ multiplex PCR. The table includes 79,000 or so clones, roughly nine tenths detected once. The rearrangement joins TRBV3-1 (or the pseudogene TRBV3-2) to TRBJ2-5; D is perhaps TRBD2 (7 bases). Material: PBMCs. The TCR sequence derives from a woman aged 45-65 years with colorectal cancer. The CDR3 sequence: CASSQRGGPTQETQYF. The CDR3, as DNA: TGTGCCAGCAGCCAAAGGGGGGGGCCAACACAAGAGACCCAGTACTTC.